The 8 T cell receptor beta chains given below trace back to one sample, sequenced in a study of blood T cells in healthy people across ages. Primers used in a second PCR of roughly 6 to 11 cycles were a sample-barcoded 5' primer and a J-beta primer mix. TCRdb redid the calling of the 5' RACE reads with MiXCR, one entry per CDR3 protein. The repertoire holds 910,000 or so distinct CDR3 sequences, roughly half seen once, with about 22% in the top ten. What was sequenced was blood. These receptors were taken from a woman aged 55-70 years in good health.

The rearrangement links TRBV6-6 to TRBJ2-7; 10 bases are shared with TRBD2. Germline loops: CDR1 MNHNY, CDR2 SVGAGI (reference sequence). The CDR3 consists of 14 residues. Trimming removed 9 bases from V and 0 bases from J; junction bases left unmatched: 5. DNA of the CDR3: TGTGCCAGTAAATCTAGCGGGAGCTCCTACGAGCAGTACTTC. Translating it yields CASKSSGSSYEQYF.

The rearrangement joins TRBV10-3 to TRBJ2-1; D unclear. Trimming cost V 3 bases and J 5 bases, with 14 bases left between them. This CDR3 region has 15 residues. The V gene's germline CDR1 is ENHRY and CDR2 SYGVKD. The DNA for the CDR3 is TGTGCCATCAGTGAAGGGTTTGCCTTTCACAATGAGCAGTTCTTC. Its translation is CAISEGFAFHNEQFF.

This rearrangement joins TRBV5-5 to TRBJ2-1; TRBD1 matches 9 bases. With V trimmed by 5 bases and J by 0 bases, 9 bases remained unmatched. This CDR3 contains 17 residues. CDR1 is SGHKS, CDR2 YYEKEE, per germline (reference sequence). In DNA form, the CDR3 reads TGTGCCAGCAGACCCCGATACAGGGGGCGCTCCTACAATGAGCAGTTCTTC. This encodes CASRPRYRGRSYNEQFF. The variable domain in full, completed from reference TRBV5-5 and TRBJ2-1, reads DAGVTQSPTHLIKTRGQQVTLRCSPISGHKSVSWYQQVLGQGPQFIFQYYEKEERGRGNFPDRFSARQFPNYSSELNVNALLLGDSALYLCASRPRYRGRSYNEQFFGPGTRLTVL.

A remark on this clonotype: One end of the junction does not line up with germline, which may come from a read error. This chain connects TRBV20-1 to TRBJ1-2, with a weak D call TRBD1 (5 bases). CDR1 and CDR2 from the germline V gene are DFQATT and SNEGSKA (reference sequence). This CDR3 comprises 14 residues. CDR3 sequence reads: CSAPVTAKGDGYIF. The CDR3 nucleotides read TGCAGTGCCCCGGTGACAGCAAAGGGAGATGGCTACATCTTC.

V and J are TRBV28 and TRBJ2-6; the D gene is possibly TRBD2 (7 bases). Trimming pared 3 bases from V and 0 bases from J, leaving 12 bases between. CDR1 is MDHEN and CDR2 is SYDVKM in the germline V gene. The CDR3 extends over 17 amino acids. Here the CDR3 DNA reads TGTGCCAGCAGTTTGAGGGGGAGGGACTCTGGGGCCAACGTCCTGACTTTC. It codes for CASSLRGRDSGANVLTF.

The CDR3 spells CSVGWGSETQYF. For the CDR3, the DNA is TGCAGCGTTGGTTGGGGGTCGGAGACCCAGTACTTC. The chain is built from TRBV29-1 and TRBJ2-5, with D possibly being TRBD1 or TRBD2 (5 bases each). Germline loops: CDR1 SQVTM, CDR2 ANQGSEA. V was shortened by 4 bases and J by 5 bases, with 11 bases between the two germline ends. This CDR3 comprises 12 residues.

This rearrangement joins TRBV6-5 to TRBJ2-2, with D possibly being TRBD1 or TRBD2 (5 bases each). The V end was cut by 0 bases, the J end by 2 bases, with 10 bases between. The germline V gene encodes CDR1 MNHEY and CDR2 SVGAGI. The CDR3 runs to 16 residues. CDR3 protein: CASSYSMGVNTGELFF. CDR3 coding DNA: TGTGCCAGCAGTTACTCGATGGGGGTAAACACCGGGGAGCTGTTTTTT.

The rearrangement joins TRBV6-1 to TRBJ2-7; perhaps TRBD1 as D (5 bases). The CDR3 consists of 17 residues. Trimming cost V 3 bases and J 7 bases, with 25 bases left between them. Germline V gives CDR1 MNHNS, CDR2 SASEGT. CDR3 residues: CASSEYGAVRLHNEQYF. The CDR3 DNA reads as TGTGCCAGCAGTGAGTATGGGGCGGTCCGTCTCCACAATGAGCAGTACTTC.